The rows below give T cell receptor beta chains drawn from one sample of a study of Ad26.COV2.S vaccination and SARS-CoV-2 variants. TCRdb keeps only in-frame clones here, not all; method: immunoSEQ multiplex PCR. The sample has around 340,000 clones; 86% are singletons. Sequencing was performed on peripheral blood, taken in a trial of Ad26.COV2.S vaccine versus placebo. These receptors were obtained from a person between 18 and 65 years old who received the Ad26.COV2.S COVID-19 vaccine or a placebo. CDR3s include the opening cysteine and the closing phenylalanine or tryptophan. The D gene is left open where the match is weak. Size is stated for part of the rows, as once, few or many counts, or as a class when the clone is expanded.

V,size,J,D,DNA,CDR3
TRBV7-2,once,TRBJ1-5,-,TGTGCCAGCGGCACGGATAGCAATCAGCCCCAGCATTTT,CASGTDSNQPQHF
TRBV7-9,-,TRBJ1-3,TRBD1,TGTGCCAGCAGCGTCACAGGGGACTCTGGAAACACCATATATTTT,CASSVTGDSGNTIYF
TRBV5-1,-,TRBJ1-2,-,TGCGCCAGCAGCTTGATTACAGGCCAGGGTTATGGCTACACCTTC,CASSLITGQGYGYTF
TRBV4-2,-,TRBJ2-1,TRBD1,TGTGCCAGCAGCCAGGGACAGGCCTTAAATGAGCAGTTCTTC,CASSQGQALNEQFF
TRBV29-1,-,TRBJ1-3,-,TGCAGCGTTGACCAGGGTCAGACTGGAAACACCATATATTTT,CSVDQGQTGNTIYF
TRBV2,-,TRBJ2-7,TRBD1,TGTGCCAGCAGTGAAGACAGGGGGACCTACGAGCAGTACTTC,CASSEDRGTYEQYF
TRBV20-1,-,TRBJ2-1,TRBD2,TGCAGTGCTAGTGAGGGGCTAGCGGAGAACAATGAGCAGTTCTTC,CSASEGLAENNEQFF
TRBV25-1,once,TRBJ2-3,-,TGTGCCAGCAGTACGGAGAAAACAGATACGCAGTATTTT,CASSTEKTDTQYF
TRBV28,once,TRBJ2-7,TRBD1,TGTGCCAGCAGTCTACGGACAGGAGGTTGGTACTTC,CASSLRTGGWYF
TRBV6-2/TRBV6-3,-,TRBJ1-1,-,TGTGCCAGCAGTTATCGCCCGAACACTGAAGCTTTCTTT,CASSYRPNTEAFF
TRBV10-3,-,TRBJ2-5,TRBD2,TGTGCCATCAGTGTTTCTAGCGGGGAACCCCAAGAGACCCAGTACTTC,CAISVSSGEPQETQYF
TRBV27,-,TRBJ2-1,TRBD2,TGTGCCAGCAGTTCTTATCGTAGCGGGAGGAGGTCCTACAATGAGCAGTTCTTC,CASSSYRSGRRSYNEQFF
TRBV5-1,-,TRBJ1-1,-,TGCGCCAGCAGCTTAGAAGGGAGGGGGACTGAAGCTTTCTTT,CASSLEGRGTEAFF
TRBV28,-,TRBJ2-3,-,TGTGCCAGCAGTTTTGGCCACACAGATACGCAGTATTTT,CASSFGHTDTQYF
TRBV24-1,-,TRBJ2-1,-,TGTGCCACCAGTGAACCAGGGGCCGGTGAGCAGTTCTTC,CATSEPGAGEQFF
TRBV11-3,-,TRBJ2-2,-,TGTGCCAGCAGCCCATCGACCAATACACCTGGGGAGCTGTTTTTT,CASSPSTNTPGELFF
TRBV15,-,TRBJ1-6,TRBD1,TGTGCCACCAACCAGGACAGGGGTTTGCATTCACCCCTCCACTTT,CATNQDRGLHSPLHF
TRBV5-6,-,TRBJ2-6,-,TGTGCCAGCAGCTTAAGCTCTGGGGCCAACGTCCTGACTTTC,CASSLSSGANVLTF
TRBV11-2,-,TRBJ2-1,-,TGTGCCAGCAGCTCCGGTTTAGGGGTCTCCTACAATGAGCAGTTCTTC,CASSSGLGVSYNEQFF
TRBV28,once,TRBJ1-6,-,TGTGCCAGCAGTACTACTAAGATAGCCCTCCACTTT,CASSTTKIALHF
TRBV7-3,-,TRBJ2-7,TRBD1,TGTGCCAGCAGCTTAGGGACAGGACCTTCCTACGAGCAGTACTTC,CASSLGTGPSYEQYF
TRBV6-2/TRBV6-3,-,TRBJ2-7,-,TGTGCCAGCAGTTCCTGGGACTTCTCCTACGAGCAGTACTTC,CASSSWDFSYEQYF
TRBV19,-,TRBJ2-7,-,TGTGCCAGTAGTCTGACAGGAAGCTCCTACGAGCAGTACTTC,CASSLTGSSYEQYF
TRBV11-2,-,TRBJ2-3,TRBD2,TGTGCCAGCAGCTTAGTGGGACTAGCGGGAGGGGGGGCAGATACGCAGTATTTT,CASSLVGLAGGGADTQYF
TRBV7-9,-,TRBJ1-2,-,TGTGCCAGCAGCTTCTTCGGGAACCCCTATGGCTACACCTTC,CASSFFGNPYGYTF
TRBV28,-,TRBJ1-1,-,TGTGCCAGCAGTTCACCGTTAGGCAGATCCATGAACACTGAAGCTTTCTTT,CASSSPLGRSMNTEAFF
TRBV4-3,-,TRBJ1-1,-,TGCGCCAGCAGCCAAGATAGGATAACTGAAGCTTTCTTT,CASSQDRITEAFF
TRBV30,-,TRBJ2-7,-,TGTGCCTGGAGGTCGAGCAGCTACGAGCAGTACTTC,CAWRSSSYEQYF
TRBV27,once,TRBJ2-7,TRBD1,TGTGCCAGCAGTTTATCTTCTGGACAGGGCTACGAGCAGTACTTC,CASSLSSGQGYEQYF
TRBV12-3/TRBV12-4,-,TRBJ1-2,TRBD1,TGTGCCAGCAGTTGGACAGGGGAAAATGGCTACACCTTC,CASSWTGENGYTF
TRBV4-1,-,TRBJ1-2,-,TGCGCCAGCAGCCCCGCCCCCGGTGATTCTAACTATGGCTACACCTTC,CASSPAPGDSNYGYTF
TRBV10-1,-,TRBJ2-3,TRBD2,TGCGCCAGCAGTGAGACTAGCGGGGGGTACCGATCTAGCACAGATACGCAGTATTTT,CASSETSGGYRSSTDTQYF
TRBV28,-,TRBJ2-3,-,TGTGCCAGCAGTTCGTCAGGGGAGGCAGATACGCAGTATTTT,CASSSSGEADTQYF
TRBV29-1,-,TRBJ2-7,-,TGCAGCGTTACCAGAGCGGGCTCCTCCTACGAGCAGTACTTC,CSVTRAGSSYEQYF
TRBV5-6,few,TRBJ2-3,-,TGTGCCAGCAGCTTGGGGTTTTCCACAGATACGCAGTATTTT,CASSLGFSTDTQYF
TRBV19,-,TRBJ2-2,-,TGTGCCAGTAGCTCGACAGGACACACCGGGGAGCTGTTTTTT,CASSSTGHTGELFF
TRBV19,-,TRBJ1-3,-,TGTGCCAGTAGTGTACAGGGCTCTGGAAACACCATATATTTT,CASSVQGSGNTIYF
TRBV2,once,TRBJ1-6,-,TGTGCCAGCAGTGATCCAGGCTCAAATTCACCCCTCCACTTT,CASSDPGSNSPLHF